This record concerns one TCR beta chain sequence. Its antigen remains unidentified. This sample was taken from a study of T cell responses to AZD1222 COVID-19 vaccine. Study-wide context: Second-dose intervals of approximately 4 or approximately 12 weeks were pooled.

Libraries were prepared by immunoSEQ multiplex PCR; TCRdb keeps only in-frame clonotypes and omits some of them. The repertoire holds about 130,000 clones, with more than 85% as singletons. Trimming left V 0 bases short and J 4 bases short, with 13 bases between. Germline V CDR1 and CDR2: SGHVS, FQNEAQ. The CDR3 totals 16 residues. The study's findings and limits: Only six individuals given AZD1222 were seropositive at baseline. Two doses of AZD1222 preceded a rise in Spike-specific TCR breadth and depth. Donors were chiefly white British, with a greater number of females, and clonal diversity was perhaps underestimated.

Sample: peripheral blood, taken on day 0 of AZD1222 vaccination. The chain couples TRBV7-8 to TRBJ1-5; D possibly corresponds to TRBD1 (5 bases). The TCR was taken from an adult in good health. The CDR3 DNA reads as TGTGCCAGCAGCTTAGCCTCAATCAGGGTAAATCAGCCCCAGCATTTT. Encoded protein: CASSLASIRVNQPQHF.